The next 9 T cell receptor beta chains were all read from a single sample in a study of T cells in Graves' hyperthyroidism and ophthalmopathy. Amplified regions were TCR beta CDR3 sequences from RNA transcripts. Carried out on the TCR CDR3, a first-round RT-PCR used the HTBI primer set. TCRdb ran MiXCR on the multiplex PCR reads and lists one entry per CDR3 protein. This table holds hundreds of thousands of distinct CDR3 sequences, about 17% found once. The sequencing sample was made of blood. The receptors were sampled from a woman aged 25 to 39 with Graves' hyperthyroidism.

For this clonotype: This may be a read error, as it is one base from a much larger clone. The gene calls are TRBV2 and TRBJ2-7; 8 nucleotides agree with TRBD2. The CDR3 length is 15 residues. Per germline, CDR1 SNHLY and CDR2 FYNNEI. This CDR3 reads CANSPRTAGDDEQYF. CDR3 sequence (DNA): TGTGCCAACAGTCCAAGGACAGCGGGGGACGACGAGCAGTACTTC.

The DNA of the CDR3 is TGTGCCAGCAGCCAAGCGGGACTAGCGGGAGAGACCGGGGAGCTGTTTTTT. Translated, it gives CASSQAGLAGETGELFF. V and J are TRBV3-1 and TRBJ2-2, with 14 bases fitting TRBD2. This CDR3 spans 17 amino acids. CDR1 is LGHDT and CDR2 is YNNKEL in the germline V gene (reference sequence). Losses at the gene ends were 1 base for V and 5 bases for J; bases not matched to a gene: 3.

Only a few counts were recorded for this clonotype. The rearrangement uses TRBV20-1 and TRBJ2-7, with D possibly being TRBD1 (5 bases). Germline assignment: CDR1 DFQATT and CDR2 SNEGSKA (reference sequence). Between the trimmed V and J ends, which lost 0 bases and 2 bases, there was a span of 8 bases. This CDR3 has 13 residues. The CDR3 spells CSAREGPAYEQYF. CDR3 nucleotides: TGCAGTGCTAGAGAGGGGCCCGCCTACGAGCAGTACTTC.

The chain uses TRBV6-4 and TRBJ2-1, with TRBD2 as a possible D gene (6 bases). The germline CDR1 and CDR2 sequences are MRHNA and SNTAGT. The CDR3 consists of 14 residues. The ends were cut back, 2 bases at V and 8 bases at J, with 13 bases in the middle. CDR3 DNA: TGTGCCAGCAGTGACACCCGAACTAGCTATGAGCAGTTCTTC. Protein product: CASSDTRTSYEQFF.

At least ten counts were recorded for this clonotype. The chain uses TRBV20-1 and TRBJ2-7; 7 bases match TRBD1. Per germline, CDR1 DFQATT and CDR2 SNEGSKA (reference sequence). V trimming: 5 bases; J trimming: 3 bases; junction bases outside the gene matches: 7. This CDR3 is built from 13 residues. The CDR3 sequence: CSAADREGYEQYF. The CDR3 bases are TGCAGTGCTGCTGACAGGGAAGGCTACGAGCAGTACTTC.

The chain combines TRBV4-3 with TRBJ2-3, with D tentatively TRBD1 (6 bases). V was clipped by 0 bases and J by 5 bases, with 15 bases between them. CDR3 length: 16 residues. Germline V gene data show CDR1 as LGHNA and CDR2 as YSLEER. The DNA of the CDR3 is TGCGCCAGCAGCCAAGAAGCGACAGGCATTGGAGATACGCAGTATTTT. Protein sequence: CASSQEATGIGDTQYF.

V is TRBV5-1 and J is TRBJ1-4, with TRBD1 matching over 8 bases. This CDR3 region has 13 residues. CDR1 and CDR2 (germline): SGHRS, YFSETQ. The V gene end was trimmed by 4 bases and the J gene end by 6 bases; junction bases not matched to a gene: 2. The CDR3: CASSPTGDEKLFF. The CDR3 DNA sequence: TGCGCCAGCAGCCCGACAGGGGATGAAAAACTGTTTTTT.

On this clonotype itself: This is likely a read error, given that the CDR3 carries no conserved phenylalanine or tryptophan at its end. CDR3 loop: CATSRVPGANVLTL. DNA for the CDR3: TGTGCCACCAGCAGAGTTCCTGGGGCCAACGTCCTGACTCTC. The V gene is TRBV15, the J gene TRBJ2-6; D is uncertain. The germline V and J ends were trimmed by 1 base and 2 bases, with 3 bases remaining between them. The CDR3 spans 14 residues. The V gene's germline CDR1 is LNHNV and CDR2 YYDKDF (reference sequence).

This clonotype was picked up many times. The rearrangement uses TRBV28 and TRBJ1-2; the D is unclear. Germline V lookup: CDR1 MDHEN, CDR2 SYDVKM. V was cut by 3 bases and J by 7 bases, with 9 bases left in between. The CDR3 runs to 12 residues. CDR3 sequence reads: CASSLPGGGYTF. The CDR3, as DNA: TGTGCCAGCAGTTTGCCGGGAGGTGGCTACACCTTC.